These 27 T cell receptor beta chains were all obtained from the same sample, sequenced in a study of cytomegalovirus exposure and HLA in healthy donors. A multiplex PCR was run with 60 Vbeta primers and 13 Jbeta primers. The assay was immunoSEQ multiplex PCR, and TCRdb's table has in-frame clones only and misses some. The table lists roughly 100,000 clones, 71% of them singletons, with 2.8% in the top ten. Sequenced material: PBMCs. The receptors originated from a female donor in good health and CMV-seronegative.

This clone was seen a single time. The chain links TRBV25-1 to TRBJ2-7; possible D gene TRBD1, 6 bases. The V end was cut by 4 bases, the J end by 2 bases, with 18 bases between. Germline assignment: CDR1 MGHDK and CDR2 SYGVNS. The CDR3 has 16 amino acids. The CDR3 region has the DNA TGTGCCAGCAGTGCCCAGGCCGGGACACTTCCCTACGAGCAGTACTTC. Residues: CASSAQAGTLPYEQYF.

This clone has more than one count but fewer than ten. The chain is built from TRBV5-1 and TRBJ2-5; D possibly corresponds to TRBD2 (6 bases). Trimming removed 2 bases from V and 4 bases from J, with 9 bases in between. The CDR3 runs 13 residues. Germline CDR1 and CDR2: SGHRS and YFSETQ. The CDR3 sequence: CASSFGRGETQYF. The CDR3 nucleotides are TGCGCCAGCAGCTTCGGGAGAGGAGAGACCCAGTACTTC.

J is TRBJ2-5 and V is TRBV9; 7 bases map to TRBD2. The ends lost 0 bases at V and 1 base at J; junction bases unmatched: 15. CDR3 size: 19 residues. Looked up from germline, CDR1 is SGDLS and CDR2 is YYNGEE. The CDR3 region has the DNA TGTGCCAGCAGCGTAGGTAGGGGTTTAGCGGGCGGTACCCAAGAGACCCAGTACTTC. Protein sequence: CASSVGRGLAGGTQETQYF. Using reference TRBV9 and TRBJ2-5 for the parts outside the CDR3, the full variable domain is DSGVTQTPKHLITATGQRVTLRCSPRSGDLSVYWYQQSLDQGLQFLIQYYNGEERAKGNILERFSAQQFPDLHSELNLSSLELGDSALYFCASSVGRGLAGGTQETQYFGPGTRLLVL.

The CDR3 bases are TGTGCCAGCAGCATGGGACTAGCGGGAGTAGATACCGGGGAGCTGTTTTTT. As protein: CASSMGLAGVDTGELFF. The chain employs TRBV7-3 and TRBJ2-2; 14 bases match TRBD2. The V gene end was trimmed by 5 bases and the J gene end by 5 bases; junction bases not matched to a gene: 7. Looked up from germline, CDR1 is SGHTA and CDR2 is FQGTGA. This CDR3 region has 17 residues.

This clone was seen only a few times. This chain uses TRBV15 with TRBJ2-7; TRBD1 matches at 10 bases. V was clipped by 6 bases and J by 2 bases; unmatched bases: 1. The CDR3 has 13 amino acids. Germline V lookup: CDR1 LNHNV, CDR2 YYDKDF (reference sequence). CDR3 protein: CATRGTGAYEQYF. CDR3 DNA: TGTGCCACCAGGGGGACAGGGGCCTACGAGCAGTACTTC.

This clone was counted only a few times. The CDR3 protein is CASSILAGAYEQYF. The CDR3 region has the DNA TGTGCCAGCAGCATACTAGCGGGGGCCTACGAGCAGTACTTC. The gene calls are TRBV6-5 and TRBJ2-7; 11 bases agree with TRBD2. Per the germline V gene, CDR1 is MNHEY and CDR2 is SVGAGI. V lost 6 bases and J lost 2; bases outside the gene matches: 3. CDR3 length: 14 amino acids.

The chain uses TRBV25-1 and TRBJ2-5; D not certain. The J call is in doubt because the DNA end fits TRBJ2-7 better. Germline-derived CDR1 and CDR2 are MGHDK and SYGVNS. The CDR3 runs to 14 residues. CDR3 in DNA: TGTGCCAGCAGTGAATATAGTCTAAACTACGAGCAGTACTTC. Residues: CASSEYSLNYEQYF.

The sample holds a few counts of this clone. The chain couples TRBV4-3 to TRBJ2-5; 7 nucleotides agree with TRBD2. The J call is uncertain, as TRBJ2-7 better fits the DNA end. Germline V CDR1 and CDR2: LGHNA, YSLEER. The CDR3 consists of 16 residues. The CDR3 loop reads CASSQEWEAGFDEQYF. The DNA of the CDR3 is TGCGCCAGCAGCCAAGAATGGGAAGCGGGATTCGACGAGCAGTACTTC.

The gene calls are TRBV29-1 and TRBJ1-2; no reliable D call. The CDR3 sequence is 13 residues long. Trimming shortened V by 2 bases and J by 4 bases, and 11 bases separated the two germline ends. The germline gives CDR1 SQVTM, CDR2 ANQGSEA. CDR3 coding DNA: TGCAGCGTTGAATTCCGGGGTGGCTATGGCTACACCTTC. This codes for CSVEFRGGYGYTF.

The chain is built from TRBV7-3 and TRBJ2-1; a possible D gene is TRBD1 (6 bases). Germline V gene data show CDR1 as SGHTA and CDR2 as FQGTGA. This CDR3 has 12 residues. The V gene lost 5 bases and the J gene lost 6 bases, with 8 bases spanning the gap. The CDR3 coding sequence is TGTGCCAGCAGCGTACAGGGCAATGAGCAGTTCTTC. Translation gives CASSVQGNEQFF.

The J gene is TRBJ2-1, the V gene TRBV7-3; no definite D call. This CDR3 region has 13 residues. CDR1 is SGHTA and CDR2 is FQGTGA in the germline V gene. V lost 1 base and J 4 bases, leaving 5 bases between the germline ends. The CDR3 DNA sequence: TGTGCCAGCAGCTTAAAGGAGTACAATGAGCAGTTCTTC. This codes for CASSLKEYNEQFF.

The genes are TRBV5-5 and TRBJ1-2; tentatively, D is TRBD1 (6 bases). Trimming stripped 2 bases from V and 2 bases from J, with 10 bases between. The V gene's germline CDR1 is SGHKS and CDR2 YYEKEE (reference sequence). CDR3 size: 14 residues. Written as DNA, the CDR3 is TGTGCCAGCAGCTTTACAGGGCTCAACTATGGCTACACCTTC. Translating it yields CASSFTGLNYGYTF. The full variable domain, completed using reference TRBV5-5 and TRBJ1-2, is DAGVTQSPTHLIKTRGQQVTLRCSPISGHKSVSWYQQVLGQGPQFIFQYYEKEERGRGNFPDRFSARQFPNYSSELNVNALLLGDSALYLCASSFTGLNYGYTFGSGTRLTVV.

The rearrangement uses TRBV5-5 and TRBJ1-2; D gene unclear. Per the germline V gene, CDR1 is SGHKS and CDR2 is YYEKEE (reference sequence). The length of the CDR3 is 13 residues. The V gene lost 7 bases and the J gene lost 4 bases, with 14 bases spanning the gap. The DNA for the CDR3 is TGTGCCAGCGCGAGGGCGGAAGGCTATGGCTACACCTTC. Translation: CASARAEGYGYTF. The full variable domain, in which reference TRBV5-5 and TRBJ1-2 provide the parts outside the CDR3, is DAGVTQSPTHLIKTRGQQVTLRCSPISGHKSVSWYQQVLGQGPQFIFQYYEKEERGRGNFPDRFSARQFPNYSSELNVNALLLGDSALYLCASARAEGYGYTFGSGTRLTVV.

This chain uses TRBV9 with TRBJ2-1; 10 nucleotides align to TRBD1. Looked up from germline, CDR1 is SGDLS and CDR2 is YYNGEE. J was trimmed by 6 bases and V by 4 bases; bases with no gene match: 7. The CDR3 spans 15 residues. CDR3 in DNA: TGTGCCAGCAGCAGCGGGACAGGGGACCTCAATGAGCAGTTCTTC. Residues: CASSSGTGDLNEQFF.

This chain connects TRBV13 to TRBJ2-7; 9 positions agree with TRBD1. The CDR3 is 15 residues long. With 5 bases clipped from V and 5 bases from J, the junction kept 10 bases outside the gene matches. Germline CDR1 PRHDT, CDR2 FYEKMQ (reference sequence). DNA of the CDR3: TGTGCCAGCAGCAACACAGGGGGCAAGGGGGACGAGCAGTACTTC. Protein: CASSNTGGKGDEQYF.

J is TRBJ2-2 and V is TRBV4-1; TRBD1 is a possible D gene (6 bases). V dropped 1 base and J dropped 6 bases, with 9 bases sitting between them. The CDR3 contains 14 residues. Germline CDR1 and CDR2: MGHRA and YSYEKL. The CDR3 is CASSQGGLAGELFF. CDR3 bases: TGCGCCAGCAGCCAAGGGGGGCTAGCCGGGGAGCTGTTTTTT.

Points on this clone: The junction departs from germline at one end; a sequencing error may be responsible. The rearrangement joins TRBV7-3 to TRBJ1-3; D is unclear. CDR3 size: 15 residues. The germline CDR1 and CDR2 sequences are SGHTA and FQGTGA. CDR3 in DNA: TGTGCCAGCAGCTTAACTAACGGCGGGCCAGCTATAAATCCTTTT. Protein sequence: CASSLTNGGPAINPF.

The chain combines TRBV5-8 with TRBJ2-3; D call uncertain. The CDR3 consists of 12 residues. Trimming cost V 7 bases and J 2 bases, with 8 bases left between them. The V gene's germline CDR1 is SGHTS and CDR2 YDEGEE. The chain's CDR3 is CASSRITDTQYF. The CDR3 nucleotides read TGTGCCAGCTCGCGGATCACAGATACGCAGTATTTT. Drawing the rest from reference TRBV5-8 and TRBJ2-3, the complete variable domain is EAGVTQSPTHLIKTRGQQATLRCSPISGHTSVYWYQQALGLGLQFLLWYDEGEERNRGNFPPRFSGRQFPNYSSELNVNALELEDSALYLCASSRITDTQYFGPGTRLTVL.

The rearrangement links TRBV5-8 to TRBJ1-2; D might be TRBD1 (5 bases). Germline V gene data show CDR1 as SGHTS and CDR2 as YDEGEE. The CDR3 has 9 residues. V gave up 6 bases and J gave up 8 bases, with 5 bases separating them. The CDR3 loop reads CASKGGYTF. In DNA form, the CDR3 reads TGTGCCAGCAAGGGGGGCTACACCTTC.

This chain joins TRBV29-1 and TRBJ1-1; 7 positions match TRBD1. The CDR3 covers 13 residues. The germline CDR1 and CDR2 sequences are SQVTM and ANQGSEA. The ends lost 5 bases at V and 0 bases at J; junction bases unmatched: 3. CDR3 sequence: CSVTGQLNTEAFF. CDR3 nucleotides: TGCAGCGTTACGGGACAGTTGAACACTGAAGCTTTCTTT. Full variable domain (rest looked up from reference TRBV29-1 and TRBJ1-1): SAVISQKPSRDICQRGTSLTIQCQVDSQVTMMFWYRQQPGQSLTLIATANQGSEATYESGFVIDKFPISRPNLTFSTLTVSNMSPEDSSIYLCSVTGQLNTEAFFGQGTRLTVV.

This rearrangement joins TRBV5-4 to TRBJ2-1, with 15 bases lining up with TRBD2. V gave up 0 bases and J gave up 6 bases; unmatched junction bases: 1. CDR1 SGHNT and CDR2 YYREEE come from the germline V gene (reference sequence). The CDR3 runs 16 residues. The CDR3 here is CASSLGTSGRANEQFF. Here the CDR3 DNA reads TGTGCCAGCAGCTTGGGGACTAGCGGGAGGGCCAATGAGCAGTTCTTC.

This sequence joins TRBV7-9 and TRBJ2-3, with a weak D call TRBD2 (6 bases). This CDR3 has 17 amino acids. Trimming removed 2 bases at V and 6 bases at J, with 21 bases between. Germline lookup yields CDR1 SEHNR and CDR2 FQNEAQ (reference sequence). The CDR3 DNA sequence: TGTGCCAGCAGCTTATTTGGGGGAGGCCCCAATGGGGATACGCAGTATTTT. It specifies CASSLFGGGPNGDTQYF.

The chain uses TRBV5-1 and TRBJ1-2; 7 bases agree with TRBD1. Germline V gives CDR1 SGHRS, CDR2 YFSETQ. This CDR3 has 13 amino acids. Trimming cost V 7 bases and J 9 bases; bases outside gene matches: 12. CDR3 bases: TGCGCCAGCGGATCCCGGACAGGCGAAAGCTACACCTTC. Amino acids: CASGSRTGESYTF.

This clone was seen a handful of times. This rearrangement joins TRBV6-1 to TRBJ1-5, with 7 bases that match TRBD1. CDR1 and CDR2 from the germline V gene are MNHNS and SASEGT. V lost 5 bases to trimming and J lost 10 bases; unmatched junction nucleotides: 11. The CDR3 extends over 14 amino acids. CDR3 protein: CASSQITGAGPQHF. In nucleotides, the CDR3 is TGTGCCAGCAGTCAAATAACAGGGGCGGGCCCCCAGCATTTT.

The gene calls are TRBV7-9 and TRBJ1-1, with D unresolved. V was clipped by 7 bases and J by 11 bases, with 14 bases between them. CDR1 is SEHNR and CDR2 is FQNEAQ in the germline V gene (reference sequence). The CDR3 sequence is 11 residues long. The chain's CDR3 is CASNPLNWAFF. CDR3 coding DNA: TGTGCCAGCAACCCCCTAAACTGGGCTTTCTTT.

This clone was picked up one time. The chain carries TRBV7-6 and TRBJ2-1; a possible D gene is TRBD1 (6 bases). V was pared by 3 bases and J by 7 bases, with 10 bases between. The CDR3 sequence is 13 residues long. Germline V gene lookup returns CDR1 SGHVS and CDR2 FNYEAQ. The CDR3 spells CASSLVDRNEQFF. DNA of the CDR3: TGTGCCAGCAGCTTGGTGGACAGAAATGAGCAGTTCTTC.

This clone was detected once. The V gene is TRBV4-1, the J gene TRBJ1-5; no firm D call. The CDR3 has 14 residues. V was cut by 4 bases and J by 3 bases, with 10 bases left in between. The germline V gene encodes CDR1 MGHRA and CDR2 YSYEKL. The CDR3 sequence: CASSPQANNQPQHF. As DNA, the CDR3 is TGCGCCAGCAGCCCGCAGGCAAACAATCAGCCCCAGCATTTT.